Listed here is a single TCR beta chain. Its target is not known. Other DNA sequences of this sample code for an identical CDR3. Profiling relied on immunoSEQ multiplex PCR, and the TCRdb table lists in-frame clones only, not all of them. The table includes a few hundred thousand clones, roughly 88% detected once. The sample belongs to a study of Ad26.COV2.S vaccination and SARS-CoV-2 variants. The overall study: Participant was drawn from the COV1001 Ad26.COV2.S trial arm. Ad26.COV2.S was injected intramuscularly once or twice, 56 days apart.

Treatment described: 19 received Ad26.COV2.S at low or high dose, single or two shots; 5 received placebo; per-sample allocation not given. Sample collection was performed on day 63 after the first vaccine or placebo injection. It was Wuhan-strain SARS-CoV-2 spike that the Ad26 vaccine vector expressed. Whole-study results and caveats: Participants in the vaccine arm had higher spike-specific TCR breadth; placebo recipients had lower.

The CDR3 is 11 residues long. The germline gives CDR1 SEHNR, CDR2 FQNEAQ (reference sequence). The V end was cut by 1 base, the J end by 5 bases, with 3 bases between. Source: peripheral blood, taken in a trial of Ad26.COV2.S vaccine versus placebo. The V gene is TRBV7-9, the J gene TRBJ2-7; D not certain. The sequence derives from a person between 18 and 59 years old who received the Ad26.COV2.S COVID-19 vaccine or a placebo. The CDR3 DNA follows: TGTGCCAGCAGCTTAGGTGACGAGCAGTACTTC. It yields the protein CASSLGDEQYF.